A single sample gave rise to the 9 T cell receptor beta chains below, sequenced in a study of blood T cell repertoires in COVID-19. Clones were sequenced by immunoSEQ multiplex PCR, and TCRdb holds only the in-frame ones, with some missing. The table lists around 260,000 clones, about 87% of them singletons, with roughly 10% in the top ten. Sequenced input: peripheral blood. The receptors shown here come from a woman between 65 and 79 years old with COVID-19, enrolled during active disease.

The chain is built from TRBV7-9 and TRBJ2-3, with 7 bases fitting TRBD1. With 5 bases clipped from V and 0 bases from J, the junction kept 11 bases outside the gene matches. CDR1 is SEHNR, CDR2 FQNEAQ, per germline (reference sequence). This CDR3 is built from 17 residues. CDR3 DNA sequence: TGTGCCAGCAGCCCCCGGACAGGTTTAGCTAGCACAGATACGCAGTATTTT. It translates to CASSPRTGLASTDTQYF.

The chain employs TRBV29-1 and TRBJ1-2, with 7 positions matching TRBD1. Germline CDR1 is SQVTM and CDR2 is ANQGSEA. The CDR3 loop spans 11 amino acids. The CDR3 coding sequence is TGCGGCACAGGGGACAACTATGGCTACACCTTC. This encodes CGTGDNYGYTF.

This chain joins TRBV5-1 and TRBJ2-7; D call uncertain. Trimming left V 5 bases short and J 3 bases short, with 18 bases between. The CDR3 runs to 15 residues. Germline values: CDR1 SGHRS, CDR2 YFSETQ. The CDR3 DNA reads TGCGCCAGCAGACTGTTGACGCGGAGCGACTACGAGCAGTACTTC. Residues: CASRLLTRSDYEQYF.

This chain links TRBV3-1 (or the pseudogene TRBV3-2) with TRBJ2-1; 7 positions match TRBD2. The CDR3 length is 13 residues. The J segment lost 4 bases and the V segment lost 9 bases, leaving 6 bases of the junction unmatched. Germline V gene sequence: CDR1 LGHDT, CDR2 YNNKEL (reference sequence). The CDR3 here is CASRGGWYNEQFF. The CDR3 bases are TGTGCCAGTCGCGGGGGATGGTACAATGAGCAGTTCTTC.

This rearrangement joins TRBV12-3 or TRBV12-4 to TRBJ1-6; D gene unclear. The CDR3 totals 13 residues. Trimming stripped 6 bases from V and 4 bases from J, with 7 bases between. CDR3 nucleotide sequence: TGTGCCAGCAGCAGCGAATATAATTCACCCCTCCACTTT. Translated, it gives CASSSEYNSPLHF.

The chain joins TRBV2 to TRBJ1-4, with D possibly matching TRBD1 (6 bases). V lost 8 bases and J lost 7, with 20 bases in between. Germline CDR1 reads SNHLY; CDR2 reads FYNNEI. CDR3 length equals 15 residues. The CDR3 protein is CASGVEGQRSEKLFF. The DNA of the CDR3 is TGTGCCAGCGGAGTGGAAGGACAGAGGTCTGAAAAACTGTTTTTT.

The rearrangement uses TRBV29-1 and TRBJ1-3; no reliable D call. V was shortened by 7 bases and J by 0 bases, with 13 bases between the two germline ends. CDR1 and CDR2 (germline): SQVTM, ANQGSEA. The CDR3 is made up of 14 amino acids. The CDR3 DNA follows: TGCAGCGCCCGAGAGGGTTACTCTGGAAACACCATATATTTT. Protein sequence: CSAREGYSGNTIYF.

The rearrangement joins TRBV9 to TRBJ1-4, with TRBD1 matching over 8 bases. This CDR3 contains 14 residues. Germline trimming cut 4 bases from V and 7 bases from J; bases unmatched to any gene: 6. Germline V CDR1 and CDR2: SGDLS, YYNGEE. The CDR3, as DNA: TGTGCCAGCAGCAGCAGGGGGCTCGGTGAAAAACTGTTTTTT. Residues: CASSSRGLGEKLFF. The variable domain in full, completed from reference TRBV9 and TRBJ1-4, reads DSGVTQTPKHLITATGQRVTLRCSPRSGDLSVYWYQQSLDQGLQFLIQYYNGEERAKGNILERFSAQQFPDLHSELNLSSLELGDSALYFCASSSRGLGEKLFFGSGTQLSVL.

V and J are TRBV19 and TRBJ2-2; 8 nucleotides agree with TRBD2. Trimming took 7 bases from V and 6 from J; bases not matched to a gene: 7. Germline CDR1 and CDR2: LNHDA and SQIVND (reference sequence). The CDR3 is 14 residues long. The CDR3 loop is CASTSREASGELFF. Written as DNA, the CDR3 is TGTGCCAGTACCTCGCGGGAGGCGTCCGGGGAGCTGTTTTTT.